These 6 T cell receptor beta chains originate from one sample sequenced in a study of prognosis after radiotherapy for stage I lung cancer. Multiplex PCR, run in two rounds, amplified TCR beta CDR3 from genomic DNA. Round one of PCR was performed, and it used primers specific to each TRBV and TRBJ gene. One entry per CDR3 protein results from TCRdb running MiXCR on the multiplex PCR reads. The repertoire consists of about 34,000 distinct CDR3 sequences, with around a third occurring once and the leading ten covering around 30%. The starting material was PBMCs, obtained before or after stereotactic body radiation therapy (not recorded which). These receptors were taken from a donor at least 50 years old with non-small cell lung cancer.

This clonotype was detected many times. The chain joins TRBV9 to TRBJ2-3; D remains unclear. The CDR3 has 15 amino acids. Germline loops: CDR1 SGDLS, CDR2 YYNGEE. The V end was cut by 3 bases, the J end by 2 bases, with 13 bases between. The CDR3 coding sequence is TGTGCCAGCAGCGAGGACCCTACCCCCACAGATACGCAGTATTTT. Its protein product is CASSEDPTPTDTQYF.

Comment on this clonotype: This may arise from a read error, as a much more abundant clone is one base away. The chain couples TRBV29-1 to TRBJ1-1, with D uncertain. Germline CDR1 reads SQVTM; CDR2 reads ANQGSEA. This CDR3 contains 13 residues. This CDR3 reads CRANGAGNTEAFF. Here the CDR3 DNA reads TGCAGAGCCAATGGAGCAGGCAACACTGAAGCTTTCTTT.

This clonotype came up many times. The chain uses TRBV7-9 and TRBJ1-1; 7 positions match TRBD1. Germline V gene data show CDR1 as SEHNR and CDR2 as FQNEAQ (reference sequence). The length of the CDR3 is 13 residues. J lost 8 bases, V lost 3 bases, and 6 bases had no gene match. In nucleotides, the CDR3 is TGTGCCAGCAGCTTCGGACAACAGGGGGAAGCTTTCTTT. Translation gives CASSFGQQGEAFF.

This clonotype was seen repeatedly, ten times or more. The gene calls are TRBV5-1 and TRBJ2-1; TRBD2 matches 9 bases. The germline CDR1 and CDR2 sequences are SGHRS and YFSETQ. V shed 0 bases, J shed 2 bases, and the junction held 3 bases outside the gene matches. The CDR3 is 16 residues long. CDR3 region: CASSLARGGAYNEQFF. The CDR3 nucleotides are TGCGCCAGCAGCTTGGCCCGCGGGGGGGCCTACAATGAGCAGTTCTTC.

The V and J genes are TRBV11-2 and TRBJ2-7; a weak D match, TRBD2 (5 bases). V was trimmed by 4 bases and J by 4 bases, leaving 20 bases between them. Germline lookup yields CDR1 SGHAT and CDR2 FQNNGV. The CDR3 runs 16 residues. This CDR3 reads CASSWASGASHYEQYF. DNA for the CDR3: TGTGCCAGCAGCTGGGCGAGCGGCGCTTCTCATTACGAGCAGTACTTC.

Points on this clonotype: With a much larger clone just one base away, this may be a read error. V usage is TRBV6-1 and J usage is TRBJ1-2; D unclear. The CDR3 has 15 residues. Looked up from germline, CDR1 is MNHNS and CDR2 is SASEGT. The V and J ends lost 5 bases and 6 bases respectively, with 19 bases between them. Written as DNA, the CDR3 is TGTGCCAGCAGTCAACTTGCCGAAGTGGGCCATGGCTACACCTTC. Translated, it gives CASSQLAEVGHGYTF.